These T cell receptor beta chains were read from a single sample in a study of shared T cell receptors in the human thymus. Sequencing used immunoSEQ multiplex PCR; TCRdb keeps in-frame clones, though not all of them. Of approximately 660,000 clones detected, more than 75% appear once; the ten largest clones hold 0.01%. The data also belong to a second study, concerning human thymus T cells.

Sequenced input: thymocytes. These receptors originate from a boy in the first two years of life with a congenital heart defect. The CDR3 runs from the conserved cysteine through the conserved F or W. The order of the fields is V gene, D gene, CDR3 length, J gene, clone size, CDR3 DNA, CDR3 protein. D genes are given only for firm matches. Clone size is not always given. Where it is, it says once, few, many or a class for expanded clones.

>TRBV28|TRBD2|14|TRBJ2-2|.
TGTGCCAGCAGTATGGGCGCGGGAGCCGGGGAGCTGTTTTTT
CASSMGAGAGELFF
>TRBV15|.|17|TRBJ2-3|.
TGTGCCACCAGCAGAGGGGTTGGGCTCAGTCTGCTAGATACGCAGTATTTT
CATSRGVGLSLLDTQYF
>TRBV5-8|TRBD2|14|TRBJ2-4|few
TGTGCCAGCAGCTTGGAAAGGGAGGGAAACATTCAGTACTTC
CASSLEREGNIQYF
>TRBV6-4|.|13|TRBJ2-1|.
TGTGCCAGCAGTGACTCGACAGACGATGAGCAGTTCTTC
CASSDSTDDEQFF
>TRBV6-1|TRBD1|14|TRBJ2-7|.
TGTGCCAGCAGTGAAAGACAGGGCAGAAACGAGCAGTACTTC
CASSERQGRNEQYF
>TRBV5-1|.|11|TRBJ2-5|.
TGCGCCAGCAGCCAACAAGAGACCCAGTACTTC
CASSQQETQYF
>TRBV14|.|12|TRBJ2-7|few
TGTGCCAGCAGCCAAGACGGTGACGAGCAGTACTTC
CASSQDGDEQYF
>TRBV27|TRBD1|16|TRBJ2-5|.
TGTGCCAGCAGACCAGATCTCACAGGGGGCCTGGAGACCCAGTACTTC
CASRPDLTGGLETQYF
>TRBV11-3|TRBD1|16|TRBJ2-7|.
TGTGCCAGCAACATTCCGGGACAGGGAGATAACTACGAGCAGTACTTC
CASNIPGQGDNYEQYF
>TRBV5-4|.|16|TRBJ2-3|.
TGTGCCAGCAGCTCCGGACACCAACCTAGCACAGATACGCAGTATTTT
CASSSGHQPSTDTQYF
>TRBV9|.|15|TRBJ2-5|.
TGTGCCAGCAGCGTAGTAATGGGACTGCAAGAGACCCAGTACTTC
CASSVVMGLQETQYF
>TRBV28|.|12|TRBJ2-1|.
TGTGCCAGCAGTTTAGAGGGCAATGAGCAGTTCTTC
CASSLEGNEQFF
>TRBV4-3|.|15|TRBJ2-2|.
TGCGCCAGCAGCCAAGAATTTCGGGTTTTCGGGGAGCTGTTTTTT
CASSQEFRVFGELFF
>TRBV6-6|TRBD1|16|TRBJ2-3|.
TGTGCCAGCAGTTATGGACAGGCTCAACTAAGGGATACGCAGTATTTT
CASSYGQAQLRDTQYF
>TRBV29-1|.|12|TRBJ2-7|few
TGCAGGGCAACGGGGTTCACCTACGAGCAGTACTTC
CRATGFTYEQYF
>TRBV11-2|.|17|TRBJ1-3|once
TGTGCCAGCAGCTTAGCCCCGGGGTCTAGCTCTGGAAACACCATATATTTT
CASSLAPGSSSGNTIYF
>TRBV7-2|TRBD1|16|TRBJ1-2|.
TGTGCCAGCAGCTCCGGACAGGGTCTTCCTAACTATGGCTACACCTTC
CASSSGQGLPNYGYTF
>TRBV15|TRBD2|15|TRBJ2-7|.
TGTGCCACCAGCAGCACTAGCGGGAGACCCTACGAGCAGTACTTC
CATSSTSGRPYEQYF
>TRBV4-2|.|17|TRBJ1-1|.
TGTGCCAGCAGCCAAGATCGAGGACAGTCTGATGGGGTTGGAGCTTTCTTT
CASSQDRGQSDGVGAFF
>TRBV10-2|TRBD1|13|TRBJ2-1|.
TGCGCCATCGGGACAGGGGGGGGCAATGAGCAGTTCTTC
CAIGTGGGNEQFF
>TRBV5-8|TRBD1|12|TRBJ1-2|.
TGTGCCAGCAGGGGGACAGATTATGGCTACACCTTC
CASRGTDYGYTF
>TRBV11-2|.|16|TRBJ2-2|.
TGTGCCAGCAGCTTAGATCCGTTCAGGTGGACCGGGGAGCTGTTTTTT
CASSLDPFRWTGELFF
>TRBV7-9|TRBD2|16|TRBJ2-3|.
TGTGCCAGCAGCTTAGTTTCTAGCGGTAGCACAGATACGCAGTATTTT
CASSLVSSGSTDTQYF
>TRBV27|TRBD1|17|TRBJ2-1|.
TGTGCCAGCAGTTTTAGTAGAGGACAGGGGGCTAACAATGAGCAGTTCTTC
CASSFSRGQGANNEQFF
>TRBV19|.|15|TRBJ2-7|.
TGTGCCAGTAGTATAAGCGGGTTAGGGGCCTACGAGCAGTACTTC
CASSISGLGAYEQYF
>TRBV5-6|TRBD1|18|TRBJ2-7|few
TGTGCCAGCAGCTTGGGCGGACCGGGACAGGCCATCTCCTACGAGCAGTACTTC
CASSLGGPGQAISYEQYF
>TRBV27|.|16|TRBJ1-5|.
TGTGCCAGCAGTTGGGGGGGCCCCTATAGCAATCAGCCCCAGCATTTT
CASSWGGPYSNQPQHF
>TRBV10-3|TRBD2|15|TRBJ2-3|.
TGTGCCATCAGTGAGCGCAGCGGGAGCAGAGATACGCAGTATTTT
CAISERSGSRDTQYF
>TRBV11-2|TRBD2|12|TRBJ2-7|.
TGCGGACTAGCGGGACAGGGTTGCGAGCAGTACTTC
CGLAGQGCEQYF
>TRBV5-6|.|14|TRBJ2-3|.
TGTGCCAGCAACCGGGGAGCGGGCCCGGATACGCAGTATTTT
CASNRGAGPDTQYF
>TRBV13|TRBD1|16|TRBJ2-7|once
TGTGCCAGCAGTGTAGTGAGGGGGCGGAACTCCTACGAGCAGTACTTC
CASSVVRGRNSYEQYF
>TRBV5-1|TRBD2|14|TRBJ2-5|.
TGCGCCAGCATCGCGGGAGGGCCCGGGGAGACCCAGTACTTC
CASIAGGPGETQYF
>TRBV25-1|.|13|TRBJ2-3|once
TGTGCCAGCAGTGAATCGGGGAAGCGTACGCAGTATTTT
CASSESGKRTQYF
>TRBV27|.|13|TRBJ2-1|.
TGTGCCAGCAGTTTATCACTTTCGCACGATCCGTTCTTC
CASSLSLSHDPFF